This T cell receptor (beta chain) was sequenced in a study of cytomegalovirus exposure and HLA in healthy donors. A note on this clone: Antigen unknown.

Overall study results and limits: There were several of the most significant clusters that appeared linked to common viral pathogens in a later analysis. Analysis performed later showed TCR beta chains linked to HLA being more clonally expanded than equally common others. Cytomegalovirus status, reportedly, was diagnosed with high specificity and sensitivity by the classifier.

CDR3 length: 11 amino acids. V gave up 5 bases and J gave up 3 bases, with 4 bases separating them. Germline CDR1 is WNHNN and CDR2 is SYGVQD (reference sequence). Amplification used 60 Vbeta primers and 13 Jbeta primers. Method: immunoSEQ multiplex PCR; TCRdb's copy keeps in-frame clones and lacks some. The repertoire holds about 200,000 clones, 75% to 85% seen once, with less than 3% in the top ten. This clonotype was obtained from a woman aged 40-49 years in good health and CMV-seronegative. The material sequenced was PBMCs. The genes are TRBV10-1 and TRBJ1-1; no firm D call. CDR3 region: CASSLYTEAFF. The CDR3 DNA reads as TGCGCCAGCAGTCTTTACACTGAAGCTTTCTTT.